One sample yielded the 26 T cell receptor beta chains listed below, sequenced in a study of CD4 T cells in relation to SARS-CoV-2 and coronaviruses. For these TCRs, the target antigens are not known. Assay used: immunoSEQ multiplex PCR; TCRdb lists only in-frame clones, some missing. The sample has roughly 18,000 clones, about 80% seen once. Before the COVID-19 pandemic, during about 2010-2018, CD4+ T cells were taken from unexposed donors. Isolation of CD4+ T cells took place after approximately eleven days in culture. The sample taken for sequencing was CD4+ T cells from PBMCs, cultured in vitro. These receptors were obtained from a human donor in good health.

The CDR3 reads CASKGVSGDYNEQFF. The CDR3 nucleotides read TGTGCCAGTAAGGGCGTTAGCGGGGACTACAATGAGCAGTTCTTC. V usage is TRBV19 and J usage is TRBJ2-1; TRBD2 matches 8 bases. The germline CDR1 and CDR2 sequences are LNHDA and SQIVND (reference sequence). The CDR3 length is 15 residues. V gave up 7 bases and J gave up 3 bases; unmatched junction bases: 8.

This chain links TRBV12-3 or TRBV12-4 with TRBJ2-2, with D tentatively TRBD1 (5 bases). The ends were cut back, 6 bases at V and 4 bases at J, with 9 bases in the middle. The CDR3 has 13 residues. The CDR3 DNA reads TGTGCCAGCAGCTCAGGGTCCACCGGGGAGCTGTTTTTT. Protein product: CASSSGSTGELFF.

The J gene is TRBJ1-1, the V gene TRBV2; D unclear. Trimming shortened V by 2 bases and J by 3 bases, and 10 bases separated the two germline ends. This CDR3 region has 14 residues. Germline V lookup: CDR1 SNHLY, CDR2 FYNNEI. CDR3 sequence reads: CASSELRMDTEAFF. The DNA of the CDR3 is TGTGCCAGCAGTGAACTCCGAATGGACACTGAAGCTTTCTTT.

The rearrangement uses TRBV11-1 and TRBJ2-7; the D call may be TRBD1 or TRBD2 (5 bases each). The CDR3 is 14 residues long. V lost 8 bases and J 0 bases, leaving 14 bases between the germline ends. The germline V gene has CDR1 SGHAT and CDR2 FQDESV (reference sequence). CDR3 bases: TGTGCCAGCGCTCCGGGGACGGTCTCCTACGAGCAGTACTTC. Amino acids: CASAPGTVSYEQYF.

The chain uses TRBV19 and TRBJ2-7, with a weak D call TRBD1 (7 bases). V lost 5 bases and J 0 bases, leaving 11 bases between the germline ends. The germline V gene has CDR1 LNHDA and CDR2 SQIVND (reference sequence). The CDR3 is 14 amino acids. In DNA, the CDR3 is TGTGCCAGTAGTGATCAGGGGGGCTCCTACGAGCAGTACTTC. Translating it yields CASSDQGGSYEQYF. Complete variable domain (other parts from reference TRBV19 and TRBJ2-7): DGGITQSPKYLFRKEGQNVTLSCEQNLNHDAMYWYRQDPGQGLRLIYYSQIVNDFQKGDIAEGYSVSREKKESFPLTVTSAQKNPTAFYLCASSDQGGSYEQYFGPGTRLTVT.

The gene calls are TRBV5-1 and TRBJ1-1; D is undetermined. Germline V gives CDR1 SGHRS, CDR2 YFSETQ. The CDR3 has 13 amino acids. V was pared by 1 base and J by 8 bases, with 12 bases between. The CDR3 nucleotides read TGCGCCAGCAGCTTGTCCGACGGTTTAGAAGCTTTCTTT. This sequence encodes CASSLSDGLEAFF. Complete variable domain (other parts from reference TRBV5-1 and TRBJ1-1): KAGVTQTPRYLIKTRGQQVTLSCSPISGHRSVSWYQQTPGQGLQFLFEYFSETQRNKGNFPGRFSGRQFSNSRSEMNVSTLELGDSALYLCASSLSDGLEAFFGQGTRLTVV.

The chain recombines TRBV6-5 with TRBJ1-1; no definite D call. This CDR3 contains 11 residues. Trimming stripped 0 bases from V and 5 bases from J, with 1 base between. The V gene's germline CDR1 is MNHEY and CDR2 SVGAGI. The DNA for the CDR3 is TGTGCCAGCAGTTACTCTACTGAAGCTTTCTTT. It translates to CASSYSTEAFF.

This rearrangement joins TRBV7-8 to TRBJ2-7, with 9 bases that match TRBD2. This CDR3 contains 15 residues. Trimming cost V 1 base and J 3 bases; bases outside gene matches: 4. The germline CDR1 and CDR2 sequences are SGHVS and FQNEAQ. CDR3 coding DNA: TGTGCCAGCAGCTTAGTGGCTAGCGGGAACTACGAGCAGTACTTC. It translates to CASSLVASGNYEQYF. The variable domain in full, completed from reference TRBV7-8 and TRBJ2-7, reads GAGVSQSPRYKVAKRGQDVALRCDPISGHVSLFWYQQALGQGPEFLTYFQNEAQLDKSGLPSDRFFAERPEGSVSTLKIQRTQQEDSAVYLCASSLVASGNYEQYFGPGTRLTVT.

The genes are TRBV3-1 (or the pseudogene TRBV3-2) and TRBJ1-1, with 8 bases fitting TRBD1. Trimming took 4 bases from V and 1 from J; bases not matched to a gene: 5. Germline loops: CDR1 LGHDT, CDR2 YNNKEL (reference sequence). This CDR3 contains 15 residues. CDR3 sequence reads: CASSLSGGANTEAFF. The CDR3 coding sequence is TGTGCCAGCAGCCTCTCAGGGGGCGCGAACACTGAAGCTTTCTTT.

The chain joins TRBV29-1 to TRBJ1-1, with TRBD1 matching over 11 bases. V lost 3 bases and J lost 5; bases outside the gene matches: 5. The CDR3 extends over 14 amino acids. Germline V gene sequence: CDR1 SQVTM, CDR2 ANQGSEA. Written as DNA, the CDR3 is TGCAGCGTTGACACGAGGGACAGGGGGACTGAAGCTTTCTTT. Protein: CSVDTRDRGTEAFF.

The table lists this clone with a count of one. J is TRBJ1-1 and V is TRBV27; D unresolved. Trimming stripped 5 bases from V and 3 bases from J, with 13 bases between. This CDR3 is built from 14 residues. Germline V gene sequence: CDR1 MNHEY, CDR2 SMNVEV (reference sequence). The DNA of the CDR3 is TGTGCCAGCAGTAGCCACCGAGGGTACACTGAAGCTTTCTTT. Protein: CASSSHRGYTEAFF.

This CDR3 is CASSLSSGSYEQYF. CDR3 in DNA: TGTGCCAGCAGTTTATCGTCAGGCTCCTACGAGCAGTACTTC. This rearrangement joins TRBV27 to TRBJ2-7, with D unclear. Trimming took 0 bases from V and 0 from J, leaving 6 bases between them. The length of the CDR3 is 14 residues. The germline CDR1 and CDR2 sequences are MNHEY and SMNVEV (reference sequence).

The genes are TRBV2 and TRBJ1-2; perhaps TRBD1 as D (5 bases). Germline CDR1 SNHLY, CDR2 FYNNEI. V lost 2 bases and J 7 bases, leaving 8 bases between the germline ends. The CDR3 spans 12 residues. CDR3 DNA sequence: TGTGCCAGCAGTGAATGGGGGGGTGGCTACACCTTC. This sequence encodes CASSEWGGGYTF. The full variable domain, its missing parts supplied by reference TRBV2 and TRBJ1-2, is EPEVTQTPSHQVTQMGQEVILRCVPISNHLYFYWYRQILGQKVEFLVSFYNNEISEKSEIFDDQFSVERPDGSNFTLKIRSTKLEDSAMYFCASSEWGGGYTFGSGTRLTVV.

Only a few counts were recorded for this clone. The chain is built from TRBV4-2 and TRBJ2-2; no reliable D call. This CDR3 is built from 11 residues. V was shortened by 4 bases and J by 7 bases, with 4 bases between the two germline ends. From germline, CDR1 is LGHNA and CDR2 YNFKEQ. The DNA of the CDR3 is TGTGCCAGCAGCCTCCTCGGGGAGCTGTTTTTT. Its protein is CASSLLGELFF.

This chain links TRBV6-5 with TRBJ1-2; D uncertain. The CDR3 sequence is 16 residues long. Trimming took 2 bases from V and 1 from J, leaving 14 bases between them. CDR1 is MNHEY, CDR2 SVGAGI, per germline. DNA of the CDR3: TGTGCCAGCAGTTACGGGTCGAGTACTCTTAACTATGGCTACACCTTC. Its translation is CASSYGSSTLNYGYTF.

This rearrangement joins TRBV2 to TRBJ1-3; 8 nucleotides line up with TRBD1. CDR1 and CDR2 from the germline V gene are SNHLY and FYNNEI. The CDR3 totals 17 residues. With V trimmed by 2 bases and J by 1 base, 7 bases remained unmatched. The CDR3 reads CASSESYRGASGNTIYF. The CDR3 bases are TGTGCCAGCAGTGAATCCTACAGGGGGGCTTCTGGAAACACCATATATTTT.

This clone was observed once. This rearrangement joins TRBV2 to TRBJ2-1; D might be TRBD2 (7 bases). Trimming cost V 3 bases and J 5 bases, with 17 bases left between them. Germline CDR1 SNHLY, CDR2 FYNNEI. This CDR3 region has 16 residues. The CDR3 reads CASSDFRGGADNEQFF. In DNA, the CDR3 is TGTGCCAGCAGTGATTTCCGAGGGGGGGCGGACAATGAGCAGTTCTTC.

This clone was counted between two and nine times. Written as DNA, the CDR3 is TGTGCCAGTAGTTTGGCAGGGGGTCTTAAGCAGCCCCAGCATTTT. Its translation: CASSLAGGLKQPQHF. J is TRBJ1-5 and V is TRBV19; 7 bases line up with TRBD1. V dropped 5 bases and J dropped 7; count of bases not matched to a gene: 11. CDR1 and CDR2 from the germline V gene are LNHDA and SQIVND (reference sequence). The CDR3 contains 15 residues.

The chain employs TRBV4-1 and TRBJ1-3; tentatively, D is TRBD1 (5 bases). Germline CDR1 reads MGHRA; CDR2 reads YSYEKL. V was clipped by 4 bases and J by 3 bases, with 7 bases between them. CDR3 length equals 13 residues. The CDR3 reads CASSLGGGNTIYF. CDR3 in DNA: TGCGCCAGCAGCCTTGGGGGTGGAAACACCATATATTTT.

Only one count was recorded for this clone. This chain connects TRBV29-1 to TRBJ2-5; the D is unclear. The CDR3 has 14 residues. Germline values: CDR1 SQVTM, CDR2 ANQGSEA. Trimming took off 4 bases at V and 7 bases at J, with 19 bases between the two ends. CDR3 nucleotides: TGCAGCGTTGGAGTAGTCCCGAACTTTGGGACCCAGTACTTC. Protein product: CSVGVVPNFGTQYF.

For this clone: A junction boundary mismatches the germline segment, possibly from a read error. The chain is built from TRBV19 and TRBJ2-3; D not resolved. The CDR3 loop spans 15 amino acids. Germline V CDR1 and CDR2: LNHDA, SQIVND (reference sequence). CDR3 in amino acids: CASKVGRTAYDKQYF. The CDR3 coding sequence is TGTGCCAGTAAGGTTGGTAGGACGGCTTATGATAAGCAGTATTTT. Based on the CDR3 plus reference TRBV19 and TRBJ2-3, the full variable domain is DGGITQSPKYLFRKEGQNVTLSCEQNLNHDAMYWYRQDPGQGLRLIYYSQIVNDFQKGDIAEGYSVSREKKESFPLTVTSAQKNPTAFYLCASKVGRTAYDKQYFGPGTRLTVL.

CDR3 DNA: TGCGCCAGCAACGAGAGACAGGGATTGGGCTACGAGCAGTACTTC. Residues: CASNERQGLGYEQYF. The chain combines TRBV5-1 with TRBJ2-7; 7 bases match TRBD1. Looked up from germline, CDR1 is SGHRS and CDR2 is YFSETQ. The length of the CDR3 is 15 residues. V shed 6 bases and J 3 bases; nucleotides not matched to a gene: 12.

The V and J genes are TRBV4-3 and TRBJ2-1; no clear D gene. Looked up from germline, CDR1 is LGHNA and CDR2 is YSLEER. With 4 bases removed from V and 7 bases from J, the gap between germline ends came to 17 bases. The CDR3 spans 15 residues. The CDR3 spells CASSPPRASLNEQFF. As DNA, the CDR3 is TGCGCCAGCAGCCCCCCCCGAGCGAGTTTGAATGAGCAGTTCTTC.

The rearrangement uses TRBV30 and TRBJ1-2; D is ambiguous. Trimming took 4 bases from V and 3 from J, leaving 9 bases between them. The V gene's germline CDR1 is GTSNPN and CDR2 SVGIG (reference sequence). The CDR3 covers 12 residues. This CDR3 is CAWTLVDYGYTF. CDR3 DNA sequence: TGTGCCTGGACGCTAGTTGACTATGGCTACACCTTC.

This clone was recorded a few times. This sequence joins TRBV4-3 and TRBJ2-7, with a tentative D call TRBD1 (7 bases). The length of the CDR3 is 15 residues. V was shortened by 0 bases and J by 11 bases, with 20 bases between the two germline ends. Germline lookup yields CDR1 LGHNA and CDR2 YSLEER. The CDR3 DNA follows: TGCGCCAGCAGCCAAGACGAAGCGTCGGAGGGGGCAAAGTACTTC. It specifies CASSQDEASEGAKYF.

This clone was seen a few times. The rearrangement links TRBV7-9 to TRBJ1-2, with D perhaps TRBD1 (6 bases). V was clipped by 10 bases and J by 6 bases, with 24 bases between them. CDR3 size: 15 residues. Germline loops: CDR1 SEHNR, CDR2 FQNEAQ (reference sequence). CDR3 sequence reads: CATTAYRGAGNGYTF. The CDR3 nucleotides are TGTGCCACCACAGCTTACCGGGGGGCAGGGAATGGCTACACCTTC.